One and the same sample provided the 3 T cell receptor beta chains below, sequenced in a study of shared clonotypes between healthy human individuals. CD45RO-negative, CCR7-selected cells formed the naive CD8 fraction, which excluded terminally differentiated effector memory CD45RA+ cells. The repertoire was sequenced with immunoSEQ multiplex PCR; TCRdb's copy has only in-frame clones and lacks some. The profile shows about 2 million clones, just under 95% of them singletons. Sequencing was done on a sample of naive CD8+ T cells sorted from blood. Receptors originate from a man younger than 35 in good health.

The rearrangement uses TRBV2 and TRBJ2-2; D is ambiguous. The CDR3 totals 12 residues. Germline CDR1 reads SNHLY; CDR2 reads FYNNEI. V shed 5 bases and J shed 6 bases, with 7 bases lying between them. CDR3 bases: TGTGCCAGCAGTATACGATCCGGGGAGCTGTTTTTT. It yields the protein CASSIRSGELFF.

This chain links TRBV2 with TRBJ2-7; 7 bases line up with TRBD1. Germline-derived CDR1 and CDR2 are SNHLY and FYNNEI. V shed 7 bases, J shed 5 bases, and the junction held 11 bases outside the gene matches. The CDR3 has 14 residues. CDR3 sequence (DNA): TGTGCCAGCATTACATTCGACAGGGCCGACGAGCAGTACTTC. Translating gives CASITFDRADEQYF.

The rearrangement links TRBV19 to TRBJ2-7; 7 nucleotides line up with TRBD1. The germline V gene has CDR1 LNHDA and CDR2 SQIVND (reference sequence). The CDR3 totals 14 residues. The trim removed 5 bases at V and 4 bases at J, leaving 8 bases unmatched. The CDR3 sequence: CASSEEGARYEQYF. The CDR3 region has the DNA TGTGCCAGTAGTGAAGAGGGGGCGAGGTACGAGCAGTACTTC.